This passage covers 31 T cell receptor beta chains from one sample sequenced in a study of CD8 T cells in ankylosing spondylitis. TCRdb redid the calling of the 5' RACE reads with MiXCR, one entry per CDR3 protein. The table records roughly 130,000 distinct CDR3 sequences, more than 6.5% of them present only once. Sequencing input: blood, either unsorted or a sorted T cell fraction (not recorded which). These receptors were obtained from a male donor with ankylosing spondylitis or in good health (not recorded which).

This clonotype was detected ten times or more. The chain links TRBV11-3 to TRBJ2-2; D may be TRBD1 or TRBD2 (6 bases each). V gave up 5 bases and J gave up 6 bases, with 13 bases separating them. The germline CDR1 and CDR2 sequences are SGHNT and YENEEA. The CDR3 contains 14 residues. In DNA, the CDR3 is TGTGCCAGCAGCCCTGGAGGGGGGCCCGGGGAGCTGTTTTTT. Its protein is CASSPGGGPGELFF. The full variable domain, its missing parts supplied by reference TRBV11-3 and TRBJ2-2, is EAGVVQSPRYKIIEKKQPVAFWCNPISGHNTLYWYLQNLGQGPELLIRYENEEAVDDSQLPKDRFSAERLKGVDSTLKIQPAELGDSAVYLCASSPGGGPGELFFGEGSRLTVL.

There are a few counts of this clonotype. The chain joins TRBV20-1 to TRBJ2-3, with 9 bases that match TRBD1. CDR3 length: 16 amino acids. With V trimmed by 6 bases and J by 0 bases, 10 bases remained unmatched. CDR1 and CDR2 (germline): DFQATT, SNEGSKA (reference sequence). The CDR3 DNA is TGCAGTGCACCAAGTAACAGGGGGCTGAGCACAGATACGCAGTATTTT. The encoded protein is CSAPSNRGLSTDTQYF.

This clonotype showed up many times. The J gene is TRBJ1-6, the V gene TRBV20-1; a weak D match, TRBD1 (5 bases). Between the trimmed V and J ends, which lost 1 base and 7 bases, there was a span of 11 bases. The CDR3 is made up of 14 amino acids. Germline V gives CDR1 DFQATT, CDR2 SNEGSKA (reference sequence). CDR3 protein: CSARGGNENSPLHF. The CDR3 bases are TGCAGTGCTAGAGGGGGGAACGAGAATTCACCCCTCCACTTT.

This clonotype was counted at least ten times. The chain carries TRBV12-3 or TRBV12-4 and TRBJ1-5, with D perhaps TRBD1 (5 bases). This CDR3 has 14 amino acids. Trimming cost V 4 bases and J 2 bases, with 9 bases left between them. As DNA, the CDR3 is TGTGCCAGCAGTTCCCCCAGGGGCAATCAGCCCCAGCATTTT. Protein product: CASSSPRGNQPQHF.

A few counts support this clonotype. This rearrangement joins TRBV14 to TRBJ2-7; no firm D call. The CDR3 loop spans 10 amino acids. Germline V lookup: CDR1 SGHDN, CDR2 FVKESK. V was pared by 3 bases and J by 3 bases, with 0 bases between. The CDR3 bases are TGTGCCAGCAGCCACTACGAGCAGTACTTC. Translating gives CASSHYEQYF.

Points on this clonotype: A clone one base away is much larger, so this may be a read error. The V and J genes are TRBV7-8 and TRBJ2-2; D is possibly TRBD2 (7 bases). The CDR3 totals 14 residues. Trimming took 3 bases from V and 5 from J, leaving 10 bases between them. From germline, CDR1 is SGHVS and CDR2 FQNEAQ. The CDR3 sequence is CASSFRGGTGELFF. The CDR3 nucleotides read TGTGCCAGCAGCTTTAGGGGGGGGACCGGGGAGCTGTTTTTT.

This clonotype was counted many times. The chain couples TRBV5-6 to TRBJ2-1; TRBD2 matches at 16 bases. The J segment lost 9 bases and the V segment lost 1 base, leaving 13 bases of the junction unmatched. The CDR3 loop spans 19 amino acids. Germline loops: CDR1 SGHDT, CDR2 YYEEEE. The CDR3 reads CASSLIGNPGTSGRVEQFF. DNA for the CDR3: TGTGCCAGCAGCTTGATCGGGAACCCCGGGACTAGCGGGAGGGTTGAGCAGTTCTTC.

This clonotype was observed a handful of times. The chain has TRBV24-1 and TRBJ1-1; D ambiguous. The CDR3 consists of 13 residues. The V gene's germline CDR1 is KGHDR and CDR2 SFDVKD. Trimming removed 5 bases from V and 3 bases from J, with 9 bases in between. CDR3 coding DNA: TGTGCCACCAGTGCCGGGCCCCACACTGAAGCTTTCTTT. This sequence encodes CATSAGPHTEAFF.

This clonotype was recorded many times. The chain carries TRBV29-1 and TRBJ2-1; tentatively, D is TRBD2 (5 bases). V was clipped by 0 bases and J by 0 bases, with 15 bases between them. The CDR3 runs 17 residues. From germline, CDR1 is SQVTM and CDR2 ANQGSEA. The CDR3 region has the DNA TGCAGCGTTGAAGATTTTGGCAAACTAGGCTCCTACAATGAGCAGTTCTTC. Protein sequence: CSVEDFGKLGSYNEQFF.

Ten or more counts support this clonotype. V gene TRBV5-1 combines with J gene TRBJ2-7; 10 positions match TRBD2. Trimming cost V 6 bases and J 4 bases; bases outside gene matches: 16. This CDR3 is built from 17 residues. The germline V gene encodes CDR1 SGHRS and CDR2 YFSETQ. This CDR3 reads CASTPGVSSGSLYEQYF. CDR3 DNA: TGCGCCAGCACCCCTGGAGTGTCTAGCGGGAGCCTTTACGAGCAGTACTTC.

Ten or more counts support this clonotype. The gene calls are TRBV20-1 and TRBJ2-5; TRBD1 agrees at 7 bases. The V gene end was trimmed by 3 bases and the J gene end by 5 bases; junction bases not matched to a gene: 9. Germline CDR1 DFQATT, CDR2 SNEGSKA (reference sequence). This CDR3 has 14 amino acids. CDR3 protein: CSASLVEGAETQYF. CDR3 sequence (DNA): TGCAGTGCTAGTCTCGTTGAGGGGGCGGAGACCCAGTACTTC.

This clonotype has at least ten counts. The CDR3 coding sequence is TGTGCCAGCAGTTTAGCCCGGGGACTAGCGGGGAGAACAGATACGCAGTATTTT. The encoded protein is CASSLARGLAGRTDTQYF. The chain carries TRBV12-3 or TRBV12-4 and TRBJ2-3; 13 positions match TRBD2. There are 18 residues in the CDR3. V shed 0 bases, J shed 3 bases, and the junction held 6 bases outside the gene matches.

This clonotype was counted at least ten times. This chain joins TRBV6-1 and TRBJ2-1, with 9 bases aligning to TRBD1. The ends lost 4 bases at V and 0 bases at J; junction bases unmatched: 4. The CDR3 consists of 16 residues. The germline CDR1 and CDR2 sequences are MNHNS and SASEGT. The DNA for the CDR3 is TGTGCCAGCAGTGCGCGACAGGGGGGCTCCTACAATGAGCAGTTCTTC. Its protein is CASSARQGGSYNEQFF.

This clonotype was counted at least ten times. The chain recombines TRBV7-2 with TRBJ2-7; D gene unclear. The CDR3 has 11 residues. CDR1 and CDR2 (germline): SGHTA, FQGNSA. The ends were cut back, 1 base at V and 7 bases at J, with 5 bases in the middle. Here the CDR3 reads CASSLVGEQYF. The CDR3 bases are TGTGCCAGCAGCTTAGTGGGGGAGCAGTACTTC.

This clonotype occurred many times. CDR3 in amino acids: CASSLAFGDTEAFF. DNA for the CDR3: TGTGCCAGCAGCTTAGCATTCGGGGACACTGAAGCTTTCTTT. This chain uses TRBV7-9 with TRBJ1-1, with D hard to call. The V end was cut by 0 bases, the J end by 3 bases, with 8 bases between. This CDR3 contains 14 residues. The germline V gene has CDR1 SEHNR and CDR2 FQNEAQ (reference sequence).

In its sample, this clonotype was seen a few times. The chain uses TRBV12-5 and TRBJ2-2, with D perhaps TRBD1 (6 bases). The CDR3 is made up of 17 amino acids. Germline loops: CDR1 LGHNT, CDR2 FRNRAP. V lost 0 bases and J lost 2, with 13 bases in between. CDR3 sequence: CASGLVPGHLNTGELFF. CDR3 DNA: TGTGCTAGTGGTTTGGTACCGGGACACCTAAACACCGGGGAGCTGTTTTTT.

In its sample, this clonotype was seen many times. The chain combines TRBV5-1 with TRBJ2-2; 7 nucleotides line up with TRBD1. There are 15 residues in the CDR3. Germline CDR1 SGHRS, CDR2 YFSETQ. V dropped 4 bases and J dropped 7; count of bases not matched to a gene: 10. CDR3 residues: CASSIGGADGGELFF. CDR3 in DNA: TGCGCCAGCAGCATAGGGGGCGCGGACGGCGGGGAGCTGTTTTTT. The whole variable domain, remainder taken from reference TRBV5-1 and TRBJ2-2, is KAGVTQTPRYLIKTRGQQVTLSCSPISGHRSVSWYQQTPGQGLQFLFEYFSETQRNKGNFPGRFSGRQFSNSRSEMNVSTLELGDSALYLCASSIGGADGGELFFGEGSRLTVL.

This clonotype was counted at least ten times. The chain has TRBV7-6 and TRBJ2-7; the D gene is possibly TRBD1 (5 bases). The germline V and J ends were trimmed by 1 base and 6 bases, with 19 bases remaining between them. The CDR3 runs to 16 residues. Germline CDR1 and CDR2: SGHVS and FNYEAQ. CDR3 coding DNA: TGTGCCAGCAGCTTAGGAGTGGCAGGGTTGGCTGGCGAGCAGTACTTC. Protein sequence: CASSLGVAGLAGEQYF.

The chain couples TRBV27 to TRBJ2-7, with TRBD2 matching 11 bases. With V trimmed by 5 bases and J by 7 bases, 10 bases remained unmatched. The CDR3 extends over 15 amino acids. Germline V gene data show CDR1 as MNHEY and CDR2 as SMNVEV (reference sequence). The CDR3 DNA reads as TGTGCCAGCAGTCCGGAGACTAGCGGGGCAGGGGAGCAGTACTTC. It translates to CASSPETSGAGEQYF.

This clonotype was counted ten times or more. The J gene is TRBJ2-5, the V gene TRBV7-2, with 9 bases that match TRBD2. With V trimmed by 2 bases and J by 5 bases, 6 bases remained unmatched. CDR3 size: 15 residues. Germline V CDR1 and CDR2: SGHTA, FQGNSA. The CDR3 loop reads CASSLRTSVGETQYF. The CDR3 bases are TGTGCCAGCAGCTTACGGACTAGCGTGGGGGAGACCCAGTACTTC.

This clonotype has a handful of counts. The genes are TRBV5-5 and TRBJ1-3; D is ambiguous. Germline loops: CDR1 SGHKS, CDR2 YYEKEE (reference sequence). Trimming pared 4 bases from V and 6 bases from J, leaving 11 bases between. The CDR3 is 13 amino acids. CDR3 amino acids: CASSTYLANTIYF. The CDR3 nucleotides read TGTGCCAGCAGCACGTATTTAGCAAACACCATATATTTT.

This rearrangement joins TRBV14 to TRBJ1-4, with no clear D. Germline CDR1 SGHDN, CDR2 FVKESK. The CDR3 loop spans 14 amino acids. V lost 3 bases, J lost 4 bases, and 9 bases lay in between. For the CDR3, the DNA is TGTGCCAGCAGCCAGACGACGGTTAATGAAAAACTGTTTTTT. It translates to CASSQTTVNEKLFF. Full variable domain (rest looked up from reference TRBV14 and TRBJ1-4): EAGVTQFPSHSVIEKGQTVTLRCDPISGHDNLYWYRRVMGKEIKFLLHFVKESKQDESGMPNNRFLAERTGGTYSTLKVQPAELEDSGVYFCASSQTTVNEKLFFGSGTQLSVL.

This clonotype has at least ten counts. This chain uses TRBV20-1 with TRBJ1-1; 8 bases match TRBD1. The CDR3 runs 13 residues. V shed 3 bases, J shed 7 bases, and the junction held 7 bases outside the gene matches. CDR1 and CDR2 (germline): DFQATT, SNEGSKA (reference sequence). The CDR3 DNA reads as TGCAGTGCTAGTGGACAGGGAGGATATGAAGCTTTCTTT. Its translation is CSASGQGGYEAFF.

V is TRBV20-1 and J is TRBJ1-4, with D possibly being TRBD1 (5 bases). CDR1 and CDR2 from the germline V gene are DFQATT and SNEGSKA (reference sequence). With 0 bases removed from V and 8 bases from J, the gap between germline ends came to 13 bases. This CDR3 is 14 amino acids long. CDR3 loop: CSAREGGVGEKLFF. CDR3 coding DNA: TGCAGTGCTAGAGAGGGAGGGGTTGGGGAAAAACTGTTTTTT.

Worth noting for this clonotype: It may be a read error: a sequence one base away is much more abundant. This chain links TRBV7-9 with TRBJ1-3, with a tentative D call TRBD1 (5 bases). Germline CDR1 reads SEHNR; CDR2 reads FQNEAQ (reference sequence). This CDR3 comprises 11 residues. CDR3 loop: CASSIEDTTYF. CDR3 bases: TGTGCCAGCAGCATCGAGGACACCACATATTTT.

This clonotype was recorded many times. CDR3: CATSRQQGTYTTDTQYF. The CDR3 DNA reads TGTGCCACCAGCAGACAACAGGGAACTTATACCACAGATACGCAGTATTTT. The chain uses TRBV15 and TRBJ2-3; a weak D match, TRBD1 (6 bases). Trimming left V 2 bases short and J 2 bases short, with 17 bases between. Germline CDR1 LNHNV, CDR2 YYDKDF (reference sequence). The CDR3 runs to 17 residues.

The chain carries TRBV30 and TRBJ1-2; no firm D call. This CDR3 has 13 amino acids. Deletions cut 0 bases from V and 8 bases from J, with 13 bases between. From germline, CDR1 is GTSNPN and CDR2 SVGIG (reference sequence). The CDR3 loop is CAWSVSPWEGYTF. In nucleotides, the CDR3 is TGTGCCTGGAGTGTGTCCCCTTGGGAGGGCTACACCTTC.

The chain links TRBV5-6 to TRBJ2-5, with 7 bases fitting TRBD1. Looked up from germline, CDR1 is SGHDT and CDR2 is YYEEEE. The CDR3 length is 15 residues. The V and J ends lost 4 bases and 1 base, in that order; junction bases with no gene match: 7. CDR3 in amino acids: CASSAATGSQETQYF. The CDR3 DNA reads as TGTGCCAGCAGCGCAGCGACAGGGTCCCAAGAGACCCAGTACTTC.

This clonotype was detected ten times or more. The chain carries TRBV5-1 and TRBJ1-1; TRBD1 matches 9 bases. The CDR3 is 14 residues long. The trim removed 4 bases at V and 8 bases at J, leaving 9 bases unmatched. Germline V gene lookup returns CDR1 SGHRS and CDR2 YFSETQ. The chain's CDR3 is CASSLFWDRDEAFF. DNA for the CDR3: TGCGCCAGCAGCCTCTTCTGGGACAGGGACGAAGCTTTCTTT.

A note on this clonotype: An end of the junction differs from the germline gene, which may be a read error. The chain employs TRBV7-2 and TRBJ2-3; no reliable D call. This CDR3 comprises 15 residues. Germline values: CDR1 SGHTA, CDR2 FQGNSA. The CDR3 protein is CAISLGSGGTDTQYF. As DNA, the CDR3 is TGTGCCATCAGCTTAGGGTCCGGAGGCACAGATACGCAGTATTTT.

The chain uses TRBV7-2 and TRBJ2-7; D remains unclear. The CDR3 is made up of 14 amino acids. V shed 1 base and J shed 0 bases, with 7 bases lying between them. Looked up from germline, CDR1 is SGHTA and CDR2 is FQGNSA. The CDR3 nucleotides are TGTGCCAGCAGCTTAGGGGGTCCCTCCTACGAGCAGTACTTC. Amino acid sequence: CASSLGGPSYEQYF. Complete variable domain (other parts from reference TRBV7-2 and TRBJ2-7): GAGVSQSPSNKVTEKGKDVELRCDPISGHTALYWYRQSLGQGLEFLIYFQGNSAPDKSGLPSDRFSAERTGGSVSTLTIQRTQQEDSAVYLCASSLGGPSYEQYFGPGTRLTVT.